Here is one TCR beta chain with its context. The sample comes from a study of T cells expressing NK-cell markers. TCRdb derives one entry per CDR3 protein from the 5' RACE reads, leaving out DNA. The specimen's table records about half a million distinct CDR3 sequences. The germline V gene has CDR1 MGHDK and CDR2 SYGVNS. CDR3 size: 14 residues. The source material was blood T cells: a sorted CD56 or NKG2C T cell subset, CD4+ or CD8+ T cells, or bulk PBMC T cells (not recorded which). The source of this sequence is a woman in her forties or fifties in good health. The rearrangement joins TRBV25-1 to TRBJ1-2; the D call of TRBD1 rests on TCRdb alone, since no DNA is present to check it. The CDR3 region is CASSGPPTEGGYTF.